This T cell receptor (beta chain) was documented in a study of T cell changes during pregnancy in multiple sclerosis. TCRdb's table, derived via immunoSEQ multiplex PCR, lists solely in-frame clones and lacks some. Altogether roughly 69,000 clones are present, about 91% being singletons, with the ten largest covering 1.4% to 1.5%. This clone was counted between two and nine times. The germline gives CDR1 MNHEY, CDR2 SMNVEV (reference sequence). This CDR3 comprises 14 residues. Trimming stripped 5 bases from V and 5 bases from J, with 13 bases between. The specimen comprised peripheral blood, sampled after pregnancy. The chain couples TRBV27 to TRBJ1-5; tentatively, D is TRBD1 (6 bases). This TCR was recovered from a female donor with multiple sclerosis, enrolled in a pregnancy study. CDR3 protein: CASSLQGAHQPQHF. The CDR3 DNA reads TGTGCCAGCAGTCTACAGGGAGCACATCAGCCCCAGCATTTT.